The 10 T cell receptor beta chains presented below share a single source sample, sequenced in a study of graft-versus-host responses after intestinal transplantation (dated by TCRdb to about 2021). The protocol used for the library was the immunoSEQ multiplex PCR assay. As stored in TCRdb, this immuneACCESS dataset retains in-frame rearrangements with V and J assigned. A fraction of the clones does not appear; measured against another copy, unresolved V genes explain less than half of the discrepancy, and the remainder lacks a known reason. Present in this sample are roughly 92,000 clones, about 87% of which were seen just once. The top ten clonotypes cover about 0.27% of the sample. Read against the paper, the sample's time point label means: cells obtained before transplantation from donor or recipient. No antigen has been identified for these receptors. The sequencing here drew on unstimulated CD4+ T cells sorted from spleen or lymph node cells, taken before transplant. The receptor set was obtained from a human donor who was the organ donor for an intestinal transplant.

In this sample, this clone turned up once. The chain has TRBV6-1 and TRBJ2-7, with 12 bases fitting TRBD2. Germline V gives CDR1 MNHNS, CDR2 SASEGT. The CDR3 has 15 residues. Germline trimming cut 6 bases from V and 1 base from J; bases unmatched to any gene: 4. The CDR3 DNA reads as TGTGCCAGCAGGGTGACTAGCGGGGGATCCTACGAGCAGTACTTC. Its protein is CASRVTSGGSYEQYF.

CDR3 sequence (DNA): TGCGCCAGCAGCGGTCTGGGGGGGTTTAATGAAAAACTGTTTTTT. Its protein is CASSGLGGFNEKLFF. The chain joins TRBV5-1 to TRBJ1-4, with D possibly being TRBD1 (5 bases). V gave up 4 bases and J gave up 4 bases, with 14 bases separating them. The CDR3 consists of 15 residues. The germline V gene encodes CDR1 SGHRS and CDR2 YFSETQ.

The rearrangement uses TRBV28 and TRBJ1-4; D is unresolved. This CDR3 is 16 amino acids long. CDR1 is MDHEN and CDR2 is SYDVKM in the germline V gene. V was pared by 6 bases and J by 1 base, with 15 bases between. Here the CDR3 DNA reads TGTGCCAGCAGAGACGGACTGAGGGTAACTAATGAAAAACTGTTTTTT. Its translation is CASRDGLRVTNEKLFF.

The chain carries TRBV6-4 and TRBJ2-7; a possible D gene is TRBD2 (6 bases). The CDR3 totals 13 residues. Trimming left V 0 bases short and J 6 bases short, with 9 bases between. Per germline, CDR1 MRHNA and CDR2 SNTAGT. The chain's CDR3 is CASSDSGGSEQYF. The CDR3 DNA is TGTGCCAGCAGTGACTCTGGAGGGTCCGAGCAGTACTTC.

This chain connects TRBV11-3 to TRBJ2-7; D gene uncertain. This CDR3 region has 13 residues. CDR1 is SGHNT, CDR2 YENEEA, per germline. Trimming took 4 bases from V and 0 from J, leaving 7 bases between them. The CDR3 spells CASSSPSSYEQYF. The CDR3 DNA follows: TGTGCCAGCAGCTCGCCGAGCTCCTACGAGCAGTACTTC.

The gene calls are TRBV29-1 and TRBJ1-1; the D is unclear. Germline V CDR1 and CDR2: SQVTM, ANQGSEA. The CDR3 length is 13 residues. V lost 6 bases and J lost 6, with 17 bases in between. The DNA of the CDR3 is TGCAGCGTCACCAGAAAGTACAGACCTGAAGCTTTCTTT. Protein: CSVTRKYRPEAFF.

This clone was recorded at least ten times. The rearrangement joins TRBV6-5 to TRBJ2-7; D possibly corresponds to TRBD2 (5 bases). The CDR3 has 13 residues. V was shortened by 8 bases and J by 6 bases, with 17 bases between the two germline ends. CDR1 is MNHEY and CDR2 is SVGAGI in the germline V gene. CDR3 region: CASGRERKSEQYF. CDR3 bases: TGTGCCAGCGGTCGCGAGCGGAAGAGCGAGCAGTACTTC.

The chain is built from TRBV12-5 and TRBJ2-1; D perhaps matches TRBD2 (6 bases). This CDR3 region has 15 residues. Trimming took off 4 bases at V and 6 bases at J, with 16 bases between the two ends. CDR1 and CDR2 from the germline V gene are LGHNT and FRNRAP. CDR3 sequence reads: CASGSPGLAGNEQFF. In DNA form, the CDR3 reads TGTGCTAGTGGTTCTCCGGGACTGGCCGGCAATGAGCAGTTCTTC. The whole variable domain, filled in from reference TRBV12-5 and TRBJ2-1, reads DARVTQTPRHKVTEMGQEVTMRCQPILGHNTVFWYRQTMMQGLELLAYFRNRAPLDDSGMPKDRFSAEMPDATLATLKIQPSEPRDSAVYFCASGSPGLAGNEQFFGPGTRLTVL.

This clone was seen only once. V usage is TRBV5-1 and J usage is TRBJ1-4, with TRBD1 matching 8 bases. The CDR3 consists of 13 residues. Germline V CDR1 and CDR2: SGHRS, YFSETQ. The V gene end was trimmed by 1 base and the J gene end by 7 bases; junction bases not matched to a gene: 0. CDR3 sequence (DNA): TGCGCCAGCAGCTTGACAGGGGGTGAAAAACTGTTTTTT. This translates into CASSLTGGEKLFF.

V is TRBV7-3 and J is TRBJ1-2, with D possibly being TRBD1 (5 bases). Germline V gives CDR1 SGHTA, CDR2 FQGTGA. The CDR3 length is 13 residues. The V gene lost 2 bases and the J gene lost 5 bases, with 9 bases spanning the gap. In nucleotides, the CDR3 is TGTGCCAGCAGCTTACAGGGAGGGTATGGCTACACCTTC. Amino acid sequence: CASSLQGGYGYTF.